This paragraph reports one T cell receptor (beta chain). V lost 6 bases and J lost 5, with 11 bases in between. The CDR3 has 13 amino acids. The sample originates from a study of T cell responses to AZD1222 COVID-19 vaccine. Some clones are missing from TCRdb's copy, which holds only in-frame ones; the method was immunoSEQ multiplex PCR. The sample contains more than 85,000 clones, about 94% of which appear only once. Sample: peripheral blood, taken 28 days after the second AZD1222 dose. V gene TRBV12-3 or TRBV12-4 combines with J gene TRBJ2-1, with D uncertain. The receptor's source is an adult who received the AZD1222 COVID-19 vaccine. The CDR3 reads CASSRPPHNEQFF. For the CDR3, the DNA is TGTGCCAGCAGCCGACCCCCCCACAATGAGCAGTTCTTC.